The source of this T cell receptor beta chain is a study of blood T cell repertoires in COVID-19 (dated by TCRdb to the early 2020s). In the study overall: Collaborator samples came from the United States, Italy and Spain and covered acute and convalescent phases of COVID-19. Samples came from the ongoing ImmuneRACE study (first 160 participants) plus 1,254 subjects from 6 global collaborators. The repertoires were made available in a free public database intended to serve as a resource for research on the immune response to SARS-CoV-2. Deeply sampled blood TCRbeta repertoires from subjects exposed to, actively infected with, or recovered from COVID-19 were included in the dataset. A de-identified subject ID, COVID-19 status, age in years and sex were almost always included in the sample metadata. The material from the prospective study consisted of cDNA or gDNA derived from T cells, B-cell-depleted T cells, or PBMCs. Where available, HLA class I and class II types were taken from metadata supplied by the sample provider and were not determined by assay-based typing. On the study overall, not on this receptor specifically: The quantity of clinical and demographic metadata differed by source and by participant and was supplied without curation.

From the cysteine through the phenylalanine, the CDR3 covers 13 amino acids. Here the CDR3 DNA is all that survives: 39 bases in frame from base 1. V gives up 4 bases and J gives up 6 bases, and the segment between their germline ends measures 13 bases. CDR1 and CDR2 are read off the germline V gene as SGHDT and YYEEEE. In regard to this clone: The antigen it recognizes is unknown. No clone much larger than this one lies a single base away; base qualities are absent.

TCRbeta CDR3 regions were amplified from genomic DNA by means of the immunoSEQ Assay, a bias-controlled multiplex PCR. In the authors' own workflow: The number of nucleated cells in each sample was estimated from the amplification of reference gene primers within the assay. Sequence reads were collapsed and filtered to measure the absolute abundance of every unique TCRbeta CDR3 rearrangement. Productive Simpson clonality was computed per sample as the square root of Simpson's diversity index over productive rearrangements. The table was pulled from immuneACCESS by TCRdb, which kept in-frame rearrangements only. Such tables lose some clones; where checked, under half of the loss comes from unresolved V genes, and the rest has no known cause. V, J and clone size are taken as reported in that table, and D and trimming were inferred from the DNA itself. The sample records approximately 170,000 clones, 81% of which are singletons. The top ten clones comprise approximately 10% of the sample.

The collaborating institutions used their own protocols to collect whole blood in K2EDTA tubes. For TCRbeta analysis, collaborator samples were shipped as frozen whole blood, as isolated PBMCs, or as DNA extracted from either sample type. The receptor's source is a man between 60 and 75 years old with active or convalescent COVID-19. Material for sequencing was peripheral blood. This sequence uses TRBV5-6 and TRBJ1-1; the D gene is perhaps TRBD1, on 6 matching bases. The DNA reads TGTGCCAGCAGCCCCACCGGACAGTCTGAAGCTTTCTTT. The encoded protein is CASSPTGQSEAFF.